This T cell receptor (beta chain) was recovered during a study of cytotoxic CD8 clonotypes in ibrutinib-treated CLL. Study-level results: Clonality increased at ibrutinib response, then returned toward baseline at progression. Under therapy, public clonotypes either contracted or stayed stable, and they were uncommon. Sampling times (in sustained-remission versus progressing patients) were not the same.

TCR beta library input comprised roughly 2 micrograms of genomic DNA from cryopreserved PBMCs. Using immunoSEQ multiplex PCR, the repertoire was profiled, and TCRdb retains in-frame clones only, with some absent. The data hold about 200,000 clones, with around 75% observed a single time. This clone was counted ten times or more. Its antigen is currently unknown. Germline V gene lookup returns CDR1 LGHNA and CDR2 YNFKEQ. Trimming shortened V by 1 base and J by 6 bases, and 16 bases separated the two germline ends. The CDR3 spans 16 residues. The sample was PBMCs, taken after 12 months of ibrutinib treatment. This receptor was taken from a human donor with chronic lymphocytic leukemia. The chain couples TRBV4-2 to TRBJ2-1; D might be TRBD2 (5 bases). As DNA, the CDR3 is TGTGCCAGCAGCCAAGTGGGAGATAACCCCTTCAATGAGCAGTTCTTC. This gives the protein CASSQVGDNPFNEQFF.